Included here is one T cell receptor beta chain sequence, with context. Its antigen remains unknown. This sample is drawn from a study of T-cell memory formation after mild COVID-19. General study findings and limits: Detection of some responders pre-infection suggested pre-existing cross-reactive memory T cells participated.

TCRdb re-analysed the 5' RACE reads in MiXCR, keeping a single row per CDR3 protein. The sample has hundreds of thousands of distinct CDR3 sequences, more than 15% seen once. This receptor was obtained from a man aged 18 to 30 who had mild COVID-19 (a few samples of this study predate the infection). Cell type and time point are not known. Sequencing input: PBMCs or a T cell subset sorted from them (not recorded which).

DNA of the CDR3: TGTGCCAGCAGCGCGGCTACTTCCACAGATACGCAGTATTTT. It translates to CASSAATSTDTQYF. The gene calls are TRBV7-9 and TRBJ2-3; D is unresolved. The CDR3 runs 14 residues. The V end was cut by 5 bases, the J end by 2 bases, with 11 bases between. The germline V gene encodes CDR1 SEHNR and CDR2 FQNEAQ (reference sequence).